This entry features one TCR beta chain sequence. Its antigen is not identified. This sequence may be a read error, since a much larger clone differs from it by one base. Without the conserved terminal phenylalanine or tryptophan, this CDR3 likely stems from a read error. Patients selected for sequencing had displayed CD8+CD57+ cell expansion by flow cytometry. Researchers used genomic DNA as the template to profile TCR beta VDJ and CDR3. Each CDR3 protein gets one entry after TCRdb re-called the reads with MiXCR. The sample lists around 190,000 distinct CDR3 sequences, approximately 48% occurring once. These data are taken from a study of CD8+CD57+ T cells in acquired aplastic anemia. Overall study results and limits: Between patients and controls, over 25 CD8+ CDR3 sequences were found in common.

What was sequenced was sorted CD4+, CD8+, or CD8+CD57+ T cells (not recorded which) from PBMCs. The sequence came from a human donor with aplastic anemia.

CDR3 region: CASSLADRSSEKLFS. The CDR3 DNA is TGCGCCAGCAGCCTCGCGGACAGGTCTAGTGAAAAACTGTTTTCT. The chain recombines TRBV5-1 with TRBJ1-4, with 7 bases fitting TRBD1. Trimming removed 4 bases from V and 7 bases from J; junction bases left unmatched: 10. The CDR3 runs to 15 residues. Germline V gene data show CDR1 as SGHRS and CDR2 as YFSETQ.